This T cell receptor (beta chain) emerged from a study of shared clonotypes between healthy human individuals. CDR1 is LNHNV, CDR2 YYDKDF, per germline (reference sequence). V dropped 0 bases and J dropped 6 bases, with 8 bases sitting between them. The CDR3 runs to 13 residues. Repertoires were generated with immunoSEQ multiplex PCR, while TCRdb's copy carries only in-frame clones and drops some. The sample records roughly 1,100,000 clones, about 75% being singletons. The TCR originated in a man aged 18 to 30 in good health. The chain employs TRBV15 and TRBJ1-1, with D uncertain. The sequencing input was memory CD4+ T cells sorted from blood. The subset is: CD45RA-negative fraction. The CDR3 sequence: CATSRERRAEAFF. CDR3 sequence (DNA): TGTGCCACCAGCAGAGAGAGGCGAGCTGAAGCTTTCTTT.